This passage covers 27 T cell receptor beta chains from one sample sequenced in a study of blood T cells in healthy people across ages. A second about 6 to 12 cycle PCR used barcoded and J-beta primers. TCRdb fed the 5' RACE reads into MiXCR, producing one record per CDR3 protein. The data contain approximately 1.5 million distinct CDR3 sequences, approximately 43% of them singletons. What was sequenced was blood. The receptors shown here come from a young woman in good health.

The chain carries TRBV6-1 and TRBJ1-3; D might be TRBD1 (6 bases). CDR3 length: 17 amino acids. Trimming stripped 6 bases from V and 0 bases from J, with 18 bases between. The germline CDR1 and CDR2 sequences are MNHNS and SASEGT. The CDR3 loop is CASRRSGAPNSGNTIYF. CDR3 DNA: TGTGCCAGCAGACGTTCGGGGGCCCCAAACTCTGGAAACACCATATATTTT.

V usage is TRBV7-2 and J usage is TRBJ2-7; 7 bases line up with TRBD2. CDR1 and CDR2 from the germline V gene are SGHTA and FQGNSA. J gave up 4 bases and V 1 base, and 4 bases lay outside the gene matches. The CDR3 has 14 residues. This CDR3 reads CASSLVGLGYEQYF. DNA for the CDR3: TGTGCCAGCAGCTTAGTTGGACTAGGGTACGAGCAGTACTTC.

The chain is built from TRBV6-5 and TRBJ2-1; 7 bases map to TRBD2. With the DNA end fitting TRBJ2-7 better, the J assignment may be wrong. This CDR3 spans 15 amino acids. Germline V lookup: CDR1 MNHEY, CDR2 SVGAGI. In nucleotides, the CDR3 is TGTGCCAGCAGTTACCGGGAGGTCTCCTACAATGAGCAGTACTTC. It yields the protein CASSYREVSYNEQYF.

The chain is built from TRBV7-8 and TRBJ2-3, with 9 bases matching TRBD2. Trimming cost V 6 bases and J 2 bases; bases outside gene matches: 6. The V gene's germline CDR1 is SGHVS and CDR2 FQNEAQ. This CDR3 comprises 15 residues. The CDR3 loop reads CASSLTSGYTDTQYF. Here the CDR3 DNA reads TGTGCCAGCAGTCTGACTAGCGGATACACAGATACGCAGTATTTT.

The CDR3 DNA reads as TGTGCCAGCAGCCGGCAGGGGACAGGAGAAACAGATACGCAGTATTTT. Translating gives CASSRQGTGETDTQYF. The genes are TRBV4-2 and TRBJ2-3, with 8 bases aligning to TRBD1. The CDR3 length is 16 residues. Per germline, CDR1 LGHNA and CDR2 YNFKEQ. V trimming: 4 bases; J trimming: 3 bases; junction bases outside the gene matches: 9.

The chain links TRBV20-1 to TRBJ1-4; D unclear. Germline CDR1 and CDR2: DFQATT and SNEGSKA (reference sequence). V gave up 6 bases and J gave up 4 bases, with 12 bases separating them. The CDR3 runs 13 residues. CDR3: CSALGGRNEKLFF. The DNA of the CDR3 is TGCAGTGCCCTAGGAGGGCGTAATGAAAAACTGTTTTTT.

In this sample, this clonotype turned up a few times. The V and J genes are TRBV4-1 and TRBJ2-6; D is uncertain. Trimming shortened V by 2 bases and J by 1 base, and 9 bases separated the two germline ends. There are 16 residues in the CDR3. Germline CDR1 is MGHRA and CDR2 is YSYEKL. The CDR3 reads CASSQPAESGANVLTF. The CDR3, as DNA: TGCGCCAGCAGCCAACCCGCGGAATCTGGGGCCAACGTCCTGACTTTC.

The gene calls are TRBV7-2 and TRBJ2-3; TRBD2 matches at 7 bases. The trim removed 3 bases at V and 4 bases at J, leaving 4 bases unmatched. Germline CDR1 reads SGHTA; CDR2 reads FQGNSA. The CDR3 is 14 residues long. The CDR3 coding sequence is TGTGCCAGCAGCTTCTCTACTAGCGCAGATACGCAGTATTTT. Amino acid sequence: CASSFSTSADTQYF.

This clonotype has just a few counts. V and J are TRBV2 and TRBJ2-7; D is ambiguous. The CDR3 is made up of 12 amino acids. V shed 7 bases and J shed 4 bases, with 11 bases lying between them. Germline V CDR1 and CDR2: SNHLY, FYNNEI. The CDR3 is CASNTLRYEQYF. The CDR3 nucleotides are TGTGCCAGCAACACCCTACGGTACGAGCAGTACTTC.

The rearrangement uses TRBV27 and TRBJ1-1; D might be TRBD1 (5 bases). V was trimmed by 1 base and J by 5 bases, leaving 23 bases between them. Germline assignment: CDR1 MNHEY and CDR2 SMNVEV (reference sequence). There are 18 residues in the CDR3. The CDR3 reads CASSLLGPQGLRSTEAFF. The CDR3 DNA is TGTGCCAGCAGTTTATTGGGGCCGCAGGGCCTTCGTTCTACTGAAGCTTTCTTT.

Only a few counts were recorded for this clonotype. The CDR3 spells CASSTIFPGQGYGYTF. The CDR3 bases are TGTGCCAGCAGTACTATCTTCCCGGGACAGGGGTATGGCTACACCTTC. V and J are TRBV28 and TRBJ1-2; 10 bases agree with TRBD1. After removal of 5 bases from V and 5 bases from J, the junction contained 11 bases not matched to a gene. Germline CDR1 is MDHEN and CDR2 is SYDVKM. The CDR3 is 16 residues long.

The rearrangement joins TRBV12-3 or TRBV12-4 to TRBJ2-3; TRBD2 agrees at 10 bases. V was clipped by 6 bases and J by 7 bases; unmatched bases: 10. The length of the CDR3 is 15 residues. The CDR3 loop reads CASSPGRAGGNTQYF. CDR3 coding DNA: TGTGCCAGCAGCCCAGGACGAGCGGGAGGGAATACGCAGTATTTT.

This clonotype was seen many times. The chain couples TRBV4-1 to TRBJ1-1; D is possibly TRBD1 (5 bases). Trimming pared 1 base from V and 2 bases from J, leaving 14 bases between. The germline V gene has CDR1 MGHRA and CDR2 YSYEKL. The CDR3 is 16 residues long. Written as DNA, the CDR3 is TGCGCCAGCAGCCAAGCGGAGACAGAGGAAAACACTGAAGCTTTCTTT. It translates to CASSQAETEENTEAFF.

This clonotype was seen only a few times. The chain links TRBV20-1 to TRBJ2-1; D gene unclear. CDR1 and CDR2 from the germline V gene are DFQATT and SNEGSKA (reference sequence). V lost 3 bases and J 6 bases, leaving 12 bases between the germline ends. The CDR3 is made up of 13 amino acids. CDR3 protein: CSARATSSNEQFF. The DNA of the CDR3 is TGCAGTGCTAGGGCTACCTCATCCAATGAGCAGTTCTTC.

The chain recombines TRBV4-3 with TRBJ1-5; D is ambiguous. V was trimmed by 4 bases and J by 0 bases, leaving 13 bases between them. The CDR3 is 16 residues long. Looked up from germline, CDR1 is LGHNA and CDR2 is YSLEER. In DNA, the CDR3 is TGCGCCAGCAGCCGCTCTGCCTCGTATAGCAATCAGCCCCAGCATTTT. It is translated as CASSRSASYSNQPQHF.

This clonotype was seen a few times. The rearrangement links TRBV29-1 to TRBJ2-3; TRBD2 agrees at 13 bases. The CDR3 contains 16 residues. CDR1 is SQVTM and CDR2 is ANQGSEA in the germline V gene. With 6 bases clipped from V and 1 base from J, the junction kept 7 bases outside the gene matches. The chain's CDR3 is CSVWGLAGKRTDTQYF. DNA for the CDR3: TGCAGCGTGTGGGGACTAGCGGGAAAACGCACAGATACGCAGTATTTT.

V and J are TRBV9 and TRBJ2-3; perhaps TRBD2 as D (7 bases). Trimming shortened V by 3 bases and J by 2 bases, and 16 bases separated the two germline ends. The CDR3 contains 16 residues. Germline lookup yields CDR1 SGDLS and CDR2 YYNGEE. CDR3 sequence reads: CASSAKYGGPTDTQYF. The CDR3 DNA sequence: TGTGCCAGCAGCGCAAAATACGGGGGGCCCACAGATACGCAGTATTTT. Full variable domain (rest looked up from reference TRBV9 and TRBJ2-3): DSGVTQTPKHLITATGQRVTLRCSPRSGDLSVYWYQQSLDQGLQFLIQYYNGEERAKGNILERFSAQQFPDLHSELNLSSLELGDSALYFCASSAKYGGPTDTQYFGPGTRLTVL.

This clonotype was detected a few times. V and J are TRBV4-3 and TRBJ1-4, with D perhaps matching TRBD1 (5 bases). V lost 4 bases, J lost 0 bases, and 12 bases lay in between. Germline V gene sequence: CDR1 LGHNA, CDR2 YSLEER. The CDR3 is made up of 16 amino acids. The CDR3 DNA reads TGCGCCAGCAGCCCCCCGATCAGGGCAACTAATGAAAAACTGTTTTTT. Amino acid sequence: CASSPPIRATNEKLFF.

The chain links TRBV9 to TRBJ2-1, with 14 nucleotides matching TRBD2. This CDR3 comprises 16 residues. Germline V lookup: CDR1 SGDLS, CDR2 YYNGEE. V shed 6 bases, J shed 4 bases, and the junction held 6 bases outside the gene matches. This CDR3 reads CASNGRLAGGYNEQFF. The DNA for the CDR3 is TGTGCCAGCAACGGACGACTAGCGGGAGGGTACAATGAGCAGTTCTTC.

This chain uses TRBV20-1 with TRBJ2-1, with D possibly matching TRBD1 (5 bases). The DNA end favors TRBJ2-7, so the J call may be wrong. CDR3 length equals 16 residues. The germline V gene has CDR1 DFQATT and CDR2 SNEGSKA (reference sequence). The CDR3 protein is CSARDPGKGSYNEQYF. In DNA form, the CDR3 reads TGCAGTGCTAGAGATCCAGGGAAAGGCTCCTACAATGAGCAGTACTTC.

The rearrangement joins TRBV6-1 to TRBJ1-1, with D possibly being TRBD1 (6 bases). The CDR3 spans 15 residues. V lost 5 bases to trimming and J lost 2 bases, with 15 bases between them. Germline loops: CDR1 MNHNS, CDR2 SASEGT. The CDR3 nucleotides are TGTGCCAGCAGTTCCCAGCTTGGGGGCAACACTGAAGCTTTCTTT. Residues: CASSSQLGGNTEAFF.

This clonotype occurred a few times. The rearrangement links TRBV7-2 to TRBJ2-7; D not resolved. V was clipped by 0 bases and J by 6 bases, with 12 bases between them. The germline gives CDR1 SGHTA, CDR2 FQGNSA. The length of the CDR3 is 14 residues. This CDR3 reads CASSLAVRLGEQYF. The CDR3 DNA follows: TGTGCCAGCAGCTTAGCTGTTAGATTAGGCGAGCAGTACTTC.

The chain's CDR3 is CASTEPGTGDDEQYF. The CDR3 region has the DNA TGTGCCAGCACTGAGCCCGGGACAGGGGACGACGAGCAGTACTTC. The V and J genes are TRBV6-1 and TRBJ2-7, with 10 bases fitting TRBD1. V gave up 7 bases and J gave up 5 bases; unmatched junction bases: 11. In germline, CDR1 is MNHNS, CDR2 SASEGT. This CDR3 contains 15 residues.

The sample holds a few counts of this clonotype. This rearrangement joins TRBV6-1 to TRBJ2-3; D gene uncertain. Germline V gene sequence: CDR1 MNHNS, CDR2 SASEGT. Trimming took 6 bases from V and 0 from J, leaving 13 bases between them. The CDR3 runs to 15 residues. CDR3 in DNA: TGTGCCAGCAGCCTAAGCCAGAGAAGCACAGATACGCAGTATTTT. The encoded protein is CASSLSQRSTDTQYF.

The table lists this clonotype with a few counts. The CDR3 DNA reads as TGTGCCAGCAGCCAAGATCAGGGCTCGGGAGAGACCCAGTACTTC. It yields the protein CASSQDQGSGETQYF. The V gene is TRBV4-2, the J gene TRBJ2-5; D perhaps matches TRBD1 (5 bases). V was pared by 0 bases and J by 4 bases, with 12 bases between. The CDR3 has 15 residues. Germline V CDR1 and CDR2: LGHNA, YNFKEQ.

V usage is TRBV6-5 and J usage is TRBJ2-4; tentative D call: TRBD2 (6 bases). The CDR3 length is 16 residues. Germline CDR1 is MNHEY and CDR2 is SVGAGI. Trimming removed 0 bases at V and 7 bases at J, with 16 bases between. The CDR3 DNA reads TGTGCCAGCAGTTACTCTTCTGGGACTGGGGCTAACATTCAGTACTTC. Protein product: CASSYSSGTGANIQYF.

This chain connects TRBV20-1 to TRBJ1-2; tentative D call: TRBD1 (6 bases). Trimming cost V 1 base and J 3 bases, with 12 bases left between them. The CDR3 extends over 14 amino acids. Germline CDR1 and CDR2: DFQATT and SNEGSKA (reference sequence). The CDR3 loop reads CSARAQGADYGYTF. CDR3 nucleotides: TGCAGTGCTAGAGCACAGGGCGCGGACTATGGCTACACCTTC.